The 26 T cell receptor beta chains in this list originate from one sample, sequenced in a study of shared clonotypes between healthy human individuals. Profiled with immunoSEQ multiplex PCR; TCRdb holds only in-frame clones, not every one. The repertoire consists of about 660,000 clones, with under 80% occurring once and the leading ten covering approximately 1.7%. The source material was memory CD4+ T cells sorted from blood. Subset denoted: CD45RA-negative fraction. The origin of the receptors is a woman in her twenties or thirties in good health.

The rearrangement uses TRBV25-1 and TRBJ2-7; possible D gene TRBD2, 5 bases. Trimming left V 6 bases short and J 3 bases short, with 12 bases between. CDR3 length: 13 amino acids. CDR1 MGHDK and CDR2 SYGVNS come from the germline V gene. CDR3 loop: CASRSWRSYEQYF. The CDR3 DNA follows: TGTGCCAGCAGAAGCTGGAGGAGCTACGAGCAGTACTTC.

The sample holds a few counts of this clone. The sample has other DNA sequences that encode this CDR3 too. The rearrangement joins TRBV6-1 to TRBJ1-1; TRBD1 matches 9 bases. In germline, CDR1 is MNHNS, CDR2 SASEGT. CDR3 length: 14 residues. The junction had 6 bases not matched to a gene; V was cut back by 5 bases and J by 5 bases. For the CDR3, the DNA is TGTGCCAGCAGTCCGGGACAGGGATGGACTGAAGCTTTCTTT. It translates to CASSPGQGWTEAFF.

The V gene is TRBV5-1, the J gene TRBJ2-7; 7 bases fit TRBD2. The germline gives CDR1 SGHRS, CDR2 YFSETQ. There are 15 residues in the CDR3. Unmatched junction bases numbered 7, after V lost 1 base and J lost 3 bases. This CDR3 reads CASSLRGSSLYEQYF. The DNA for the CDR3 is TGCGCCAGCAGCTTGCGCGGGAGTAGTCTCTACGAGCAGTACTTC.

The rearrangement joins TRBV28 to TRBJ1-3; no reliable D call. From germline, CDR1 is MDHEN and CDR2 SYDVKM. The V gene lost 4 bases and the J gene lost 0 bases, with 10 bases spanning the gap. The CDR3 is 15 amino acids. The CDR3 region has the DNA TGTGCCAGCAGTTCACCACTGTACTCTGGAAACACCATATATTTT. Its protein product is CASSSPLYSGNTIYF.

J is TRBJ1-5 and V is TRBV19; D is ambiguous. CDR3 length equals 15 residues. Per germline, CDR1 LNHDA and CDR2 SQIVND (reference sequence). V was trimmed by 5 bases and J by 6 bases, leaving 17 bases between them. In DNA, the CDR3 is TGTGCCAGTAGTGCCGGACCGGGGTACGGTCAGCCCCAGCATTTT. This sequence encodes CASSAGPGYGQPQHF.

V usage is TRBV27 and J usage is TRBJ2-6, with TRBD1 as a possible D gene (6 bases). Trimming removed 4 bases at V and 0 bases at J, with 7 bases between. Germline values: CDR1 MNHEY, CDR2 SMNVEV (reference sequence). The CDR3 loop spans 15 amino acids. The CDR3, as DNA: TGTGCCAGCAGTTCACAGGGCTCTGGGGCCAACGTCCTGACTTTC. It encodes CASSSQGSGANVLTF. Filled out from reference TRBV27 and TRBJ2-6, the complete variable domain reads EAQVTQNPRYLITVTGKKLTVTCSQNMNHEYMSWYRQDPGLGLRQIYYSMNVEVTDKGDVPEGYKVSRKEKRNFPLILESPSPNQTSLYFCASSSQGSGANVLTFGAGSRLTVL.

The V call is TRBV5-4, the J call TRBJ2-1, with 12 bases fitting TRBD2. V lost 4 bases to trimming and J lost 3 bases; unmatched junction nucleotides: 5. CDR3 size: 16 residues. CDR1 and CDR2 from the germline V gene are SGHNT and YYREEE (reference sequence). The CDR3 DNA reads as TGTGCCAGCAGCCAACGACTAGCGGGGGACTACAATGAGCAGTTCTTC. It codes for CASSQRLAGDYNEQFF.

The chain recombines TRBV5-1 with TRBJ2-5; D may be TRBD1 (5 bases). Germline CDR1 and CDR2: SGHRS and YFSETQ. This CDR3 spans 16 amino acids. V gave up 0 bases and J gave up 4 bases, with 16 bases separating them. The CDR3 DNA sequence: TGCGCCAGCAGCTTGGCGTTAGGGGATGTGATAGAGACCCAGTACTTC. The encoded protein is CASSLALGDVIETQYF. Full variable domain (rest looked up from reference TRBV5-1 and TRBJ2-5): KAGVTQTPRYLIKTRGQQVTLSCSPISGHRSVSWYQQTPGQGLQFLFEYFSETQRNKGNFPGRFSGRQFSNSRSEMNVSTLELGDSALYLCASSLALGDVIETQYFGPGTRLLVL.

CDR3: CAWSIRDSHQPQHF. The CDR3 bases are TGTGCCTGGAGTATCCGGGACAGCCATCAGCCCCAGCATTTT. This rearrangement joins TRBV30 to TRBJ1-5; TRBD1 agrees at 7 bases. Germline CDR1 is GTSNPN and CDR2 is SVGIG (reference sequence). This CDR3 spans 14 amino acids. V shed 2 bases and J 5 bases; nucleotides not matched to a gene: 6.

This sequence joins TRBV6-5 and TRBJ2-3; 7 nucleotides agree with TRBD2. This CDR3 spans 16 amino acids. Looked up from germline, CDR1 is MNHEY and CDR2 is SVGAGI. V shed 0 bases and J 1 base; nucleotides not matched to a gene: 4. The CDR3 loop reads CASSYSSREGTDTQYF. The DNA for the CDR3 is TGTGCCAGCAGTTACTCTTCCCGGGAGGGCACAGATACGCAGTATTTT.

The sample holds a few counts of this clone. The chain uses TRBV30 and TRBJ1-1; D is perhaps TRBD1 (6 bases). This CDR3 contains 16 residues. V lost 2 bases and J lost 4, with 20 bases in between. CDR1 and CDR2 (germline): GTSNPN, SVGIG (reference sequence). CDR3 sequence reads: CAWSINRAGGVTEAFF. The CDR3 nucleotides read TGTGCCTGGAGTATAAACAGGGCGGGTGGGGTCACTGAAGCTTTCTTT.

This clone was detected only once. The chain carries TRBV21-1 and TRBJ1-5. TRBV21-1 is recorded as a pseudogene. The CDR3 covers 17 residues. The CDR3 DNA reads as TGTGCCAGCAGCAAACTAGGGGGGCCTACCCCGGGTCAGCCCCAGCATTTT. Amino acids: CASSKLGGPTPGQPQHF.

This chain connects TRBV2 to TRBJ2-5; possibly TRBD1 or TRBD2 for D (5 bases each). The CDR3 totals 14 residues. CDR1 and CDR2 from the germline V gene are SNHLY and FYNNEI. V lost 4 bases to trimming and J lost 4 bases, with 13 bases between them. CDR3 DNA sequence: TGTGCCAGCAGTGGACAGCTAGGGACAGAGACCCAGTACTTC. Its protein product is CASSGQLGTETQYF.

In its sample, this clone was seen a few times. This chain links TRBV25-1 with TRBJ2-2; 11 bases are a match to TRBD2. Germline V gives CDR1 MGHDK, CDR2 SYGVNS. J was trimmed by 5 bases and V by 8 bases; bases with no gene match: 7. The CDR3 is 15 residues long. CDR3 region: CASATLAGGTGELFF. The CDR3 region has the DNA TGTGCCAGCGCAACCCTAGCGGGAGGAACCGGGGAGCTGTTTTTT.

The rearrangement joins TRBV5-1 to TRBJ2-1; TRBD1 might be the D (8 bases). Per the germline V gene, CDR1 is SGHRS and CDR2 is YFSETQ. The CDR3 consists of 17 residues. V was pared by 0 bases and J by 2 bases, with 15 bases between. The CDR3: CASSLDRGDRTYNEQFF. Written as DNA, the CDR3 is TGCGCCAGCAGCTTGGACCGGGGGGACAGGACCTACAATGAGCAGTTCTTC.

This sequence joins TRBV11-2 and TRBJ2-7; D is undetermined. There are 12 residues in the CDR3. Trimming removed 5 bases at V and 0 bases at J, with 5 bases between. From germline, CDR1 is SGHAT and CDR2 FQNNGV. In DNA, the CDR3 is TGTGCCAGCAGCCGACTCTCCTACGAGCAGTACTTC. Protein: CASSRLSYEQYF.

In DNA form, the CDR3 reads TGTGCCAGCAGCGTAGACAGGGGGCGGGGTGAAAAACTGTTTTTT. As protein: CASSVDRGRGEKLFF. The chain couples TRBV9 to TRBJ1-4, with 9 nucleotides matching TRBD1. The CDR3 loop spans 15 amino acids. Germline CDR1 and CDR2: SGDLS and YYNGEE. V shed 0 bases and J 7 bases; nucleotides not matched to a gene: 4.

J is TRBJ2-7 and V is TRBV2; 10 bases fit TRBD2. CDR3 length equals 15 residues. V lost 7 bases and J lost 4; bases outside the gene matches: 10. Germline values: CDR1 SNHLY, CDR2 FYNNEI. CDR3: CASNPLAGEHYEQYF. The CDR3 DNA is TGTGCCAGCAATCCGCTAGCGGGAGAACATTACGAGCAGTACTTC.

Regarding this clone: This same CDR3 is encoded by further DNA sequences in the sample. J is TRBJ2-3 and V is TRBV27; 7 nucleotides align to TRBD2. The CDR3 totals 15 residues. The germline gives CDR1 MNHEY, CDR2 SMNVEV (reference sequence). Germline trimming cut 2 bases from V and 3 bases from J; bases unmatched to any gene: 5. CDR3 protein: CASSLRASGTDTQYF. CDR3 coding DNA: TGTGCCAGCAGTTTAAGAGCTAGCGGAACAGATACGCAGTATTTT.

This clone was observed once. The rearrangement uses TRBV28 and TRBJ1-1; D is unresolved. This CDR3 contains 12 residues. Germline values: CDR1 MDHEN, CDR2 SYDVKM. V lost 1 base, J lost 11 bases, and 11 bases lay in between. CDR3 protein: CASSLSRYRAFF. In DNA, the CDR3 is TGTGCCAGCAGTTTATCCAGGTATCGGGCTTTCTTT.

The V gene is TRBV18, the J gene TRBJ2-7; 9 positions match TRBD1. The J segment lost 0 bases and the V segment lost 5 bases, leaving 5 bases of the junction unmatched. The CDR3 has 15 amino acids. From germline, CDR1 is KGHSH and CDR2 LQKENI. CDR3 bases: TGTGCCAGCTCATTTGGACAGGGGAGCTCCTACGAGCAGTACTTC. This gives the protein CASSFGQGSSYEQYF.

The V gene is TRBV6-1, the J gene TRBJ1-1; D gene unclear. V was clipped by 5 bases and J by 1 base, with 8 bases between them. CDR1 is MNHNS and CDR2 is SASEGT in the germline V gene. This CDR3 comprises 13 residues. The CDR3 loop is CASSNRGNTEAFF. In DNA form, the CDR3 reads TGTGCCAGCAGTAACCGCGGGAACACTGAAGCTTTCTTT.

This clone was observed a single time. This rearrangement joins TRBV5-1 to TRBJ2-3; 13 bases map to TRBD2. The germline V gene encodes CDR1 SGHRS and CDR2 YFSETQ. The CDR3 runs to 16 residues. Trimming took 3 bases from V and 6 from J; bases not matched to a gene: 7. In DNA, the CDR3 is TGCGCCAGCAGCTGGGGACTAGCGGGAAATGTGGATACGCAGTATTTT. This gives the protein CASSWGLAGNVDTQYF.

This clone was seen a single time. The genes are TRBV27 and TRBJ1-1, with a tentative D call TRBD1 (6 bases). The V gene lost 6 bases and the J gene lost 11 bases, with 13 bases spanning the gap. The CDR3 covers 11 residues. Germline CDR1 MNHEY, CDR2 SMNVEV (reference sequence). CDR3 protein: CASSQNRVAFF. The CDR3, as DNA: TGTGCCAGCAGCCAAAACAGGGTGGCTTTCTTT.

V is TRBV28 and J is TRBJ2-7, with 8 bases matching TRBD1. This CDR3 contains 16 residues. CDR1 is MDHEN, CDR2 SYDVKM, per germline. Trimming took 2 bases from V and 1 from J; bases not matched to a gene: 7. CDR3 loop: CASSLPGTGRSYEQYF. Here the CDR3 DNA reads TGTGCCAGCAGTTTACCCGGGACAGGTCGATCCTACGAGCAGTACTTC.

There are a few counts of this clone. CDR3 protein: CASSSGRNEKLFF. The CDR3 DNA reads as TGTGCCAGCTCATCGGGGCGGAATGAAAAACTGTTTTTT. The chain recombines TRBV18 with TRBJ1-4, with TRBD1 as a possible D gene (5 bases). CDR1 is KGHSH, CDR2 LQKENI, per germline. The CDR3 extends over 13 amino acids. Trimming removed 5 bases from V and 5 bases from J, with 9 bases in between.